This T cell receptor (beta chain) was sequenced during a study of blood T cell repertoires in COVID-19. Overall study: Material from acute and convalescent COVID-19 was sourced from the United States, Italy and Spain.

Participants came from about two dozen US areas, aged roughly 18 to 100 years. In germline, CDR1 is MRHNA, CDR2 SNTAGT. The CDR3 runs to 13 residues. V lost 0 bases, J lost 8 bases, and 10 bases lay in between. Per the authors' pipeline: Reference gene primer amplification gave nucleated cell count estimates. The repertoire was sequenced with immunoSEQ multiplex PCR; TCRdb's copy has only in-frame clones and lacks some. V and J calls and clone size are given by that table; D and trimming were obtained from the DNA. This sample has roughly 520,000 clones; 88% occur once, and the top ten carry about 1.7%.

The clonotype was recovered from a woman in her 40s who had recovered from COVID-19. The sample taken for sequencing was PBMCs or T cells enriched from blood (not recorded which). This sequence joins TRBV6-4 and TRBJ1-2; weak D call: TRBD1 (5 bases). CDR3 DNA sequence: TGTGCCAGCAGTGACTCAGGGGTGGAAGGCTACACCTTC. It yields the protein CASSDSGVEGYTF.